The source of this T cell receptor (beta chain) is a study of blood T cell repertoires in COVID-19. Assay: immunoSEQ multiplex PCR; the TCRdb copy retains only in-frame clones and omits some. The sample has tens of thousands of clones, around 85% seen once. CDR1 is SGHRS and CDR2 is YFSETQ in the germline V gene. The CDR3 is 14 residues long. With 0 bases clipped from V and 6 bases from J, the junction kept 5 bases outside the gene matches. This receptor was obtained from a human donor in a cohort sampled during active COVID-19. Input material: peripheral blood. J is TRBJ1-2 and V is TRBV5-1, with TRBD1 matching 7 bases. CDR3 sequence: CASSLAYTGDGYTF. CDR3 DNA: TGCGCCAGCAGCTTGGCTTATACAGGGGATGGCTACACCTTC.